This passage covers 21 T cell receptor beta chains from one sample sequenced in a study of human T cells and chemical hapten exposure (dated by TCRdb to about 2021). The library was generated by RACE. The run used a NextSeq 500. TCRdb reprocessing: public reads trimmed at Q25 with fastp, clones called with MiXCR, in-frame beta chains kept. Every distinct CDR3 protein forms one entry, paired with its most common genes and DNA. For this sample there are around 52,000 distinct CDR3 sequences; about 9.6% appear just once. Approximately 12% of the sample rests with the top ten. The sample's time point label, decoded: patch test 1, 2 weeks after DPC sensitization. Reading the label with the study, this specimen's treatment or condition is: therapeutic diphenylcyclopropenone sensitization with weekly scalp DPC. This material consisted of whole blood, taken in connection with sensitization to the hapten diphenylcyclopropenone (DPC). These receptors all stem from a woman aged 35 to 49 with alopecia areata. Some clones in this sample may be carry-over from other donors' samples.

This clonotype was counted ten times or more. V is TRBV5-4 and J is TRBJ2-7; D is unresolved. Deletions cut 4 bases from V and 3 bases from J, with 14 bases between. The CDR3 covers 14 residues. Germline CDR1 and CDR2: SGHNT and YYREEE (reference sequence). The DNA of the CDR3 is TGTGCCAGCAGCCCGCCCGGCGGCCGCTACGAGCAGTACTTC. This sequence encodes CASSPPGGRYEQYF. The full variable domain, completed using reference TRBV5-4 and TRBJ2-7, is ETGVTQSPTHLIKTRGQQVTLRCSSQSGHNTVSWYQQALGQGPQFIFQYYREEENGRGNFPPRFSGLQFPNYSSELNVNALELDDSALYLCASSPPGGRYEQYFGPGTRLTVT.

About this clonotype itself: A much more abundant neighbour one base away suggests this may be a read error. This chain connects TRBV14 to TRBJ2-3; 11 bases agree with TRBD2. Germline V CDR1 and CDR2: SGHDN, FVKESK. The CDR3 has 15 amino acids. V dropped 3 bases and J dropped 10; count of bases not matched to a gene: 9. The DNA of the CDR3 is TGTGCCAGCAGCCAGGGACTAGCGGTATGGGATGCGCAGTATTTT. This gives the protein CASSQGLAVWDAQYF.

This clonotype has ten or more counts. V is TRBV5-4 and J is TRBJ2-1; weak D call: TRBD2 (6 bases). The V end lost 7 bases, the J end lost 0 bases, and 11 bases lay between the germline ends. This CDR3 contains 14 residues. The V gene's germline CDR1 is SGHNT and CDR2 YYREEE (reference sequence). The CDR3 loop is CASSSASSYNEQFF. DNA of the CDR3: TGTGCCAGCTCTAGCGCTAGCTCCTACAATGAGCAGTTCTTC.

The chain joins TRBV7-8 to TRBJ1-5; unclear D gene. Per the germline V gene, CDR1 is SGHVS and CDR2 is FQNEAQ. V shed 1 base and J shed 6 bases, with 10 bases lying between them. The length of the CDR3 is 14 residues. CDR3 protein: CASSLDRVGQPQHF. DNA of the CDR3: TGTGCCAGCAGCTTAGACCGGGTAGGTCAGCCCCAGCATTTT.

In this sample, this clonotype turned up many times. The CDR3 DNA is TGCAGCGTTGAAAGTGCAGTGAGGCACGAGCAGTACTTC. This codes for CSVESAVRHEQYF. The genes are TRBV29-1 and TRBJ2-7; D is undetermined. CDR1 and CDR2 (germline): SQVTM, ANQGSEA. The ends were cut back, 2 bases at V and 5 bases at J, with 13 bases in the middle. CDR3 length: 13 residues.

Ten or more counts support this clonotype. The chain is built from TRBV7-3 and TRBJ2-6, with D uncertain. The CDR3 runs 14 residues. V lost 6 bases to trimming and J lost 0 bases, with 6 bases between them. Germline CDR1 SGHTA, CDR2 FQGTGA. The CDR3 bases are TGTGCCAGCAGACCTGGCTCTGGGGCCAACGTCCTGACTTTC. This encodes CASRPGSGANVLTF. The full variable domain, with the rest looked up from reference TRBV7-3 and TRBJ2-6, is GAGVSQTPSNKVTEKGKYVELRCDPISGHTALYWYRQSLGQGPEFLIYFQGTGAADDSGLPNDRFFAVRPEGSVSTLKIQRTERGDSAVYLCASRPGSGANVLTFGAGSRLTVL.

This clonotype occurred many times. The chain employs TRBV20-1 and TRBJ1-5; tentative D call: TRBD1 (6 bases). CDR3 length: 15 amino acids. From germline, CDR1 is DFQATT and CDR2 SNEGSKA (reference sequence). Trimming cost V 6 bases and J 7 bases, with 22 bases left between them. The CDR3 sequence: CSALPKISGAQPQHF. DNA for the CDR3: TGCAGTGCCCTCCCTAAAATCTCAGGGGCCCAGCCCCAGCATTTT.

This clonotype was detected many times. The chain uses TRBV12-3 or TRBV12-4 and TRBJ1-2; 7 positions match TRBD1. The CDR3 contains 14 residues. The J segment lost 8 bases and the V segment lost 6 bases, leaving 12 bases of the junction unmatched. The CDR3 DNA is TGTGCCAGCAGAATGGCTAGGGGGCCAGGCGGCTACACCTTC. Its protein is CASRMARGPGGYTF.

The chain uses TRBV28 and TRBJ2-5; 7 bases line up with TRBD1. The CDR3 consists of 13 residues. Germline V gives CDR1 MDHEN, CDR2 SYDVKM. The CDR3 protein is CTAAGTVQETQYF. In nucleotides, the CDR3 is TGTACCGCAGCAGGGACAGTTCAAGAGACCCAGTACTTC.

This clonotype has a count of ten or more. The genes are TRBV29-1 and TRBJ2-3, with 13 bases matching TRBD2. This CDR3 has 19 amino acids. V was pared by 4 bases and J by 2 bases, with 15 bases of the junction left unmatched. Germline V gene sequence: CDR1 SQVTM, CDR2 ANQGSEA. CDR3 region: CSVARTSGGPTYSTDTQYF. Here the CDR3 DNA reads TGCAGCGTTGCCCGGACTAGCGGGGGTCCTACCTACTCCACAGATACGCAGTATTTT.

This clonotype was counted at least ten times. The V call is TRBV4-3, the J call TRBJ2-3; D remains ambiguous. V lost 0 bases and J lost 10, with 11 bases in between. The CDR3 covers 13 residues. Germline V CDR1 and CDR2: LGHNA, YSLEER. For the CDR3, the DNA is TGCGCCAGCAGCCAAGAGTTGGGTAACCCGCAGTATTTT. As protein: CASSQELGNPQYF.

The rearrangement joins TRBV27 to TRBJ2-3; 7 bases align to TRBD2. The CDR3 loop spans 18 amino acids. V dropped 5 bases and J dropped 3; count of bases not matched to a gene: 17. Germline V gene lookup returns CDR1 MNHEY and CDR2 SMNVEV (reference sequence). The CDR3 spells CASSTEGRGSTRTDTQYF. Written as DNA, the CDR3 is TGTGCCAGCAGTACCGAGGGGCGGGGGTCCACGAGGACAGATACGCAGTATTTT.

The table lists this clonotype with many counts. This rearrangement joins TRBV10-3 to TRBJ1-6; a possible D gene is TRBD1 (5 bases). The V end lost 6 bases, the J end lost 8 bases, and 14 bases lay between the germline ends. From germline, CDR1 is ENHRY and CDR2 SYGVKD. The CDR3 has 14 residues. The CDR3 DNA reads as TGTGCCATCAGAACAGGAGGGGTAGATTCACCCCTCCACTTT. Translated, it gives CAIRTGGVDSPLHF.

This clonotype was found many times. The chain recombines TRBV7-9 with TRBJ2-3; D remains unclear. CDR1 and CDR2 from the germline V gene are SEHNR and FQNEAQ (reference sequence). The ends were cut back, 0 bases at V and 4 bases at J, with 8 bases in the middle. The CDR3 sequence is 14 residues long. In nucleotides, the CDR3 is TGTGCCAGCAGCTTAGCTCGCAGCCCAGATACGCAGTATTTT. Its translation: CASSLARSPDTQYF.

The chain has TRBV30 and TRBJ2-1; D gene ambiguous. Germline values: CDR1 GTSNPN, CDR2 SVGIG (reference sequence). V lost 4 bases and J 4 bases, leaving 17 bases between the germline ends. The CDR3 contains 15 residues. The CDR3 nucleotides are TGTGCCTGGACTTCCAAAGGGCAGATGTACAATGAGCAGTTCTTC. Amino acid sequence: CAWTSKGQMYNEQFF.

Many counts were recorded for this clonotype. The chain carries TRBV25-1 and TRBJ2-2; possibly TRBD1 for D (6 bases). Germline loops: CDR1 MGHDK, CDR2 SYGVNS. The V gene lost 3 bases and the J gene lost 3 bases, with 14 bases spanning the gap. The CDR3 contains 16 residues. The CDR3: CASSEGVDRYTGELFF. The CDR3 nucleotides are TGTGCCAGCAGTGAGGGAGTGGACAGATACACCGGGGAGCTGTTTTTT.

This clonotype was seen ten or more times. CDR3 DNA: TGTGCCAGCAGGGGGGACATCGGGACTAATGAAAAACTGTTTTTT. Residues: CASRGDIGTNEKLFF. The rearrangement uses TRBV2 and TRBJ1-4, with D maybe TRBD1 (6 bases). V dropped 6 bases and J dropped 2 bases, with 13 bases sitting between them. CDR1 is SNHLY, CDR2 FYNNEI, per germline. The CDR3 totals 15 residues.

This clonotype was picked up many times. This chain joins TRBV7-9 and TRBJ1-6; possible D gene TRBD1, 6 bases. CDR1 SEHNR and CDR2 FQNEAQ come from the germline V gene (reference sequence). V was shortened by 6 bases and J by 10 bases, with 13 bases between the two germline ends. The CDR3 has 13 residues. In DNA, the CDR3 is TGTGCCAGCAGATCAGGGGCCGCATCACCCCTCCACTTT. Translated, it gives CASRSGAASPLHF.

This clonotype was recorded many times. This chain links TRBV7-2 with TRBJ2-3; unclear D gene. Germline V lookup: CDR1 SGHTA, CDR2 FQGNSA. The CDR3 loop spans 11 amino acids. Trimming pared 7 bases from V and 2 bases from J, leaving 4 bases between. The CDR3 DNA follows: TGTGCCAGCACCAACACAGATACGCAGTATTTT. It translates to CASTNTDTQYF.

This clonotype has ten or more counts. The rearrangement joins TRBV5-1 to TRBJ1-2; D gene ambiguous. This CDR3 region has 16 residues. The germline CDR1 and CDR2 sequences are SGHRS and YFSETQ. Trimming cost V 0 bases and J 5 bases, with 17 bases left between them. The DNA of the CDR3 is TGCGCCAGCAGCTTGGAAATGTTCTCCTCTCCATATGGCTACACCTTC. It specifies CASSLEMFSSPYGYTF.

This clonotype was observed a few times. The rearrangement uses TRBV6-2 or TRBV6-3 and TRBJ2-3, with unresolved D. The germline CDR1 and CDR2 sequences are MNHEY and SVGEGT. The CDR3 extends over 15 amino acids. Trimming took 1 base from V and 1 from J, leaving 9 bases between them. CDR3 DNA sequence: TGTGCCAGCAGTTACTTTCCACTTGGCACAGATACGCAGTATTTT. It translates to CASSYFPLGTDTQYF.